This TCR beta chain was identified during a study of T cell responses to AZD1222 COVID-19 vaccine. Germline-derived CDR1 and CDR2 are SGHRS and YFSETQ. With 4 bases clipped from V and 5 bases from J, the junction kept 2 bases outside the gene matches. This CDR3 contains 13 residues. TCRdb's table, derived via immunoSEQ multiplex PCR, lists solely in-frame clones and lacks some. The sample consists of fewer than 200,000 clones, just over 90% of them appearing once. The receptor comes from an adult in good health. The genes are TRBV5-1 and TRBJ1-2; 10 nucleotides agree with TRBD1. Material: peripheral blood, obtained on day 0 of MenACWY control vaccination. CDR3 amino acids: CASSTDRGYGYTF. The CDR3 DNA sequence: TGCGCCAGCAGCACGGACAGGGGGTATGGCTACACCTTC.